What follows is one TCR beta chain and its context. What it binds is unknown. The J segment lost 0 bases and the V segment lost 1 base, leaving 7 bases of the junction unmatched. The CDR3 runs 16 residues. CDR1 is GTSNPN and CDR2 is SVGIG in the germline V gene (reference sequence). This specimen belongs to a study of CD8+ T cells in alopecia areata. The treatment is: oral pan-JAK inhibitor, 5-10 mg twice daily. Starting from PBMCs, sorting isolated CD4+ and CD8+ T cells. Extraction of RNA preceded its reverse transcription into cDNA, which served as the sequencing template. TCRdb's copy holds only in-frame clones and misses some; the assay was immunoSEQ multiplex PCR. The sample includes hundreds of thousands of clones, roughly 60% seen only once; the top ten take 1.8%. Findings and limits, study-wide: The link between baseline CD8+ expansion and response remains uncertain with one nonresponder. On tofacitinib, scalp and blood still held many of the expanded lesional clones.

The chain links TRBV30 to TRBJ1-1; 8 positions match TRBD1. Sequencing was performed on CD4+ T cells sorted from blood, taken at week 24, from a patient treated with tofacitinib. This TCR was sampled from a human donor with alopecia areata. In DNA, the CDR3 is TGTGCCTGGAGTGCGGGACAGGCACCTCTGAACACTGAAGCTTTCTTT. Translated: CAWSAGQAPLNTEAFF.